A selection of T cell receptor beta chains follows, all from one sample in a study of shared clonotypes between healthy human individuals. TCRdb's table, derived via immunoSEQ multiplex PCR, lists solely in-frame clones and lacks some. Seen here are about 550,000 clones, roughly 95% observed once, and the top ten hold approximately 0.1%. What was sequenced was naive CD8+ T cells sorted from blood. The source of these receptors is a woman aged 30 to 39 in good health. Each CDR3 is given with its conserved first and last residue. A D gene is named only where the DNA matches it firmly. Only part of the rows carry a size: once, few, many, or a class if the clone is expanded.

abundance: .
j_gene: TRBJ2-7
v_gene: TRBV7-9
d_gene: .
CDR3aa: CASSGTPTYEQYF
CDR3nt: TGTGCCAGCAGCGGGACACCGACCTACGAGCAGTACTTC

abundance: many
j_gene: TRBJ1-2
v_gene: TRBV28
d_gene: .
CDR3aa: CASTPAGSLYGYTF
CDR3nt: TGTGCCAGCACTCCTGCGGGGAGCCTATATGGCTACACCTTC

abundance: .
j_gene: TRBJ1-1
v_gene: TRBV9
d_gene: .
CDR3aa: CASSVSANTEAFF
CDR3nt: TGTGCCAGCAGCGTAAGCGCGAACACTGAAGCTTTCTTT

abundance: once
j_gene: TRBJ1-2
v_gene: TRBV11-2
d_gene: .
CDR3aa: CASSFYSYYGYTF
CDR3nt: TGTGCCAGCAGCTTTTACAGCTACTATGGCTACACCTTC

abundance: .
j_gene: TRBJ2-7
v_gene: TRBV2
d_gene: .
CDR3aa: CASSPPTLYEQYF
CDR3nt: TGTGCCAGCAGTCCTCCCACACTCTACGAGCAGTACTTC

abundance: few
j_gene: TRBJ1-5
v_gene: TRBV4-1
d_gene: .
CDR3aa: CASSQEGANGNQPQHF
CDR3nt: TGCGCCAGCAGCCAAGAAGGGGCTAACGGCAATCAGCCCCAGCATTTT

abundance: .
j_gene: TRBJ2-3
v_gene: TRBV27
d_gene: TRBD2
CDR3aa: CASSLRGRKPDTQYF
CDR3nt: TGTGCCAGCAGTTTACGCGGGAGAAAGCCAGATACGCAGTATTTT

abundance: .
j_gene: TRBJ2-3
v_gene: TRBV6-5
d_gene: TRBD2
CDR3aa: CASSWTSGSTDTQYF
CDR3nt: TGTGCCAGCAGTTGGACTAGCGGAAGCACAGATACGCAGTATTTT

abundance: .
j_gene: TRBJ2-7
v_gene: TRBV4-1
d_gene: TRBD2
CDR3aa: CASSPSGRYEQYF
CDR3nt: TGCGCCAGCAGCCCTAGCGGGAGATACGAGCAGTACTTC

abundance: .
j_gene: TRBJ1-5
v_gene: TRBV28
d_gene: .
CDR3aa: CASRLPWGEGNNQPQHF
CDR3nt: TGTGCCAGCAGACTACCTTGGGGGGAGGGAAACAATCAGCCCCAGCATTTT

abundance: .
j_gene: TRBJ1-1
v_gene: TRBV6-5
d_gene: .
CDR3aa: CASSYEGIDTEAFF
CDR3nt: TGTGCCAGCAGTTACGAAGGCATTGACACTGAAGCTTTCTTT

abundance: .
j_gene: TRBJ2-3
v_gene: TRBV4-2
d_gene: TRBD2
CDR3aa: CASSQELAGRPTQYF
CDR3nt: TGTGCCAGCAGCCAAGAGCTAGCGGGAAGACCTACGCAGTATTTT

abundance: .
j_gene: TRBJ2-7
v_gene: TRBV7-8
d_gene: .
CDR3aa: CASSLRGRTLYEQYF
CDR3nt: TGTGCCAGCAGCTTAAGGGGCCGGACTCTCTACGAGCAGTACTTC

abundance: .
j_gene: TRBJ2-7
v_gene: TRBV7-6
d_gene: TRBD2
CDR3aa: CASSLELAVAYEQYF
CDR3nt: TGTGCCAGCAGCTTAGAACTAGCGGTGGCCTACGAGCAGTACTTC

abundance: .
j_gene: TRBJ1-1
v_gene: TRBV29-1
d_gene: .
CDR3aa: CSVSRQMNTEAFF
CDR3nt: TGCAGCGTTAGTAGGCAAATGAACACTGAAGCTTTCTTT

abundance: .
j_gene: TRBJ2-4
v_gene: TRBV10-3
d_gene: TRBD2
CDR3aa: CAISESIAGGGDIQYF
CDR3nt: TGTGCCATCAGTGAGTCTATAGCGGGAGGCGGGGACATTCAGTACTTC

abundance: .
j_gene: TRBJ2-7
v_gene: TRBV4-1
d_gene: TRBD1
CDR3aa: CASSLWTGTSSYEQYF
CDR3nt: TGCGCCAGCAGCCTATGGACAGGCACTAGCTCCTACGAGCAGTACTTC

abundance: .
j_gene: TRBJ2-1
v_gene: TRBV6-5
d_gene: .
CDR3aa: CASSYAASVGEQFF
CDR3nt: TGTGCCAGCAGTTACGCAGCCTCGGTTGGTGAGCAGTTCTTC

abundance: once
j_gene: TRBJ1-2
v_gene: TRBV7-2
d_gene: .
CDR3aa: CASSFEDTYYGYTF
CDR3nt: TGTGCCAGCAGCTTTGAGGACACTTACTATGGCTACACCTTC

abundance: .
j_gene: TRBJ1-3
v_gene: TRBV6-1
d_gene: .
CDR3aa: CASRGPGNTIYF
CDR3nt: TGTGCCAGCAGGGGCCCCGGAAACACCATATATTTT

abundance: .
j_gene: TRBJ2-7
v_gene: TRBV6-1
d_gene: .
CDR3aa: CASTSSYEQYF
CDR3nt: TGTGCCAGCACGAGCTCCTACGAGCAGTACTTC

abundance: once
j_gene: TRBJ2-1
v_gene: TRBV27
d_gene: .
CDR3aa: CASSFYRDEQFF
CDR3nt: TGTGCCAGCAGTTTTTATCGCGATGAGCAGTTCTTC

abundance: .
j_gene: TRBJ2-1
v_gene: TRBV28
d_gene: .
CDR3aa: CASSLAGAYNEQFF
CDR3nt: TGTGCCAGCAGTTTAGCGGGTGCCTACAATGAGCAGTTCTTC

abundance: .
j_gene: TRBJ2-7
v_gene: TRBV27
d_gene: TRBD2
CDR3aa: CASSPGTSGEREQYF
CDR3nt: TGTGCCAGCAGTCCTGGGACTAGCGGGGAGAGAGAGCAGTACTTC

abundance: once
j_gene: TRBJ1-4
v_gene: TRBV7-8
d_gene: .
CDR3aa: CASSLVLGARTNEKLFF
CDR3nt: TGTGCCAGCAGCTTAGTACTCGGTGCACGGACTAATGAAAAACTGTTTTTT

abundance: .
j_gene: TRBJ2-2
v_gene: TRBV27
d_gene: .
CDR3aa: CASSYSTGELFF
CDR3nt: TGTGCCAGCAGTTACAGTACCGGGGAGCTGTTTTTT

abundance: .
j_gene: TRBJ2-3
v_gene: TRBV5-1
d_gene: TRBD2
CDR3aa: CASSLGLAGVTPSTDTQYF
CDR3nt: TGCGCCAGCAGCTTGGGGCTAGCGGGAGTTACCCCTAGCACAGATACGCAGTATTTT

abundance: .
j_gene: TRBJ2-1
v_gene: TRBV7-6
d_gene: .
CDR3aa: CASSLLGSYNEQFF
CDR3nt: TGTGCCAGCAGCTTACTAGGCTCCTACAATGAGCAGTTCTTC

abundance: .
j_gene: TRBJ1-5
v_gene: TRBV4-1
d_gene: .
CDR3aa: CASSLEVGQPQHF
CDR3nt: TGCGCCAGCAGCCTGGAGGTCGGACAGCCCCAGCATTTT

abundance: .
j_gene: TRBJ2-5
v_gene: TRBV27
d_gene: TRBD2
CDR3aa: CASSSLAGGTQYF
CDR3nt: TGTGCCAGCAGTTCCCTAGCGGGCGGGACCCAGTACTTC

abundance: .
j_gene: TRBJ2-3
v_gene: TRBV15
d_gene: .
CDR3aa: CATSRDTGGTQYF
CDR3nt: TGTGCCACCAGCAGAGATACCGGAGGTACGCAGTATTTT